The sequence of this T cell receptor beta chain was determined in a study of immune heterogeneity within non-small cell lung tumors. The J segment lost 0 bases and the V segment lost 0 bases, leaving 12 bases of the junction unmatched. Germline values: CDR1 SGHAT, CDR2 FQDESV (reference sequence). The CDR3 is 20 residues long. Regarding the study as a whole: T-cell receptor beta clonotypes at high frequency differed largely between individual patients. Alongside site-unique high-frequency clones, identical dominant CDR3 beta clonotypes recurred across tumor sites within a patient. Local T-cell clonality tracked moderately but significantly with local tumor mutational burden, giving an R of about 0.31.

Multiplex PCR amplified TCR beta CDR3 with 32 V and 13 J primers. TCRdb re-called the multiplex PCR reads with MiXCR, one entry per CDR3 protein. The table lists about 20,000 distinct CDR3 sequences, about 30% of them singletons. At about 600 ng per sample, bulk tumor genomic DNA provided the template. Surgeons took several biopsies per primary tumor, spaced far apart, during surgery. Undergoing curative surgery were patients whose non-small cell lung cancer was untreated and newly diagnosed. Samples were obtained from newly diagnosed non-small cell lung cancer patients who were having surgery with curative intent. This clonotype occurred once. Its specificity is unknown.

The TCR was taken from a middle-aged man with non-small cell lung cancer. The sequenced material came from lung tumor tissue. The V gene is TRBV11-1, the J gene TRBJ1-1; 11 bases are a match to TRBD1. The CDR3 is CASSLARFRDRGIMNTEAFF. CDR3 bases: TGTGCCAGCAGCTTAGCGCGATTTAGGGACAGGGGGATCATGAACACTGAAGCTTTCTTT.